The 14 T cell receptor beta chains given below trace back to one sample, sequenced in a study of blood T cell repertoires in COVID-19. Produced via immunoSEQ multiplex PCR; TCRdb's table is partial and in-frame only. The sample records some 320,000 clones, around 87% being singletons. The material sequenced was PBMCs or T cells enriched from blood (not recorded which). These receptors came from a woman aged 25 to 39 who had recovered from COVID-19.

The count of this clone is one. The chain employs TRBV5-1 and TRBJ1-1, with D possibly being TRBD1 (5 bases). Germline V gives CDR1 SGHRS, CDR2 YFSETQ. Deletions cut 7 bases from V and 5 bases from J, with 12 bases between. The CDR3 is made up of 12 amino acids. In DNA form, the CDR3 reads TGCGCCAGCTGGGGGAGGCGAACTGAAGCTTTCTTT. Translation: CASWGRRTEAFF. The full variable domain, with the rest looked up from reference TRBV5-1 and TRBJ1-1, is KAGVTQTPRYLIKTRGQQVTLSCSPISGHRSVSWYQQTPGQGLQFLFEYFSETQRNKGNFPGRFSGRQFSNSRSEMNVSTLELGDSALYLCASWGRRTEAFFGQGTRLTVV.

This clone has only one observation. The chain carries TRBV5-6 and TRBJ2-7; D may be TRBD1 (5 bases). Trimming stripped 3 bases from V and 5 bases from J, with 21 bases between. The germline V gene has CDR1 SGHDT and CDR2 YYEEEE. CDR3 length: 16 residues. DNA for the CDR3: TGTGCCAGCAGCTCCGATCCACAGGTGGTTTTGCACGAGCAGTACTTC. This codes for CASSSDPQVVLHEQYF.

CDR3 protein: CASSEVGSRRNEQYF. The CDR3 coding sequence is TGTGCCAGCAGTGAAGTTGGGTCGAGGAGGAACGAGCAGTACTTC. This chain connects TRBV2 to TRBJ2-7; D is possibly TRBD2 (5 bases). Germline assignment: CDR1 SNHLY and CDR2 FYNNEI. Trimming stripped 1 base from V and 5 bases from J, with 15 bases between. The CDR3 spans 15 residues. The full variable domain, in which reference TRBV2 and TRBJ2-7 provide the parts outside the CDR3, is EPEVTQTPSHQVTQMGQEVILRCVPISNHLYFYWYRQILGQKVEFLVSFYNNEISEKSEIFDDQFSVERPDGSNFTLKIRSTKLEDSAMYFCASSEVGSRRNEQYFGPGTRLTVT.

The chain employs TRBV5-1 and TRBJ1-6, with 7 bases identical to TRBD1. Germline assignment: CDR1 SGHRS and CDR2 YFSETQ. Losses at the gene ends were 3 bases for V and 6 bases for J; bases not matched to a gene: 12. CDR3 length: 17 residues. CDR3 sequence: CASSSDSLQGPNSPLHF. The CDR3 bases are TGCGCCAGCAGCTCCGACTCTTTACAGGGGCCTAATTCACCCCTCCACTTT.

The chain uses TRBV5-1 and TRBJ2-3, with TRBD2 identical over 7 bases. Germline V gene data show CDR1 as SGHRS and CDR2 as YFSETQ. The J segment lost 0 bases and the V segment lost 6 bases, leaving 7 bases of the junction unmatched. The CDR3 is 15 residues long. The CDR3 sequence: CASKAAGVSTDTQYF. The CDR3 DNA is TGCGCCAGCAAAGCGGCGGGGGTGAGCACAGATACGCAGTATTTT.

In this sample, this clone turned up a few times. CDR3 in amino acids: CATSDPRTGGHGYTF. DNA of the CDR3: TGTGCCACCAGTGACCCTCGGACAGGGGGCCATGGCTACACCTTC. V usage is TRBV24-1 and J usage is TRBJ1-2, with TRBD1 identical over 11 bases. Germline CDR1 KGHDR, CDR2 SFDVKD. This CDR3 comprises 15 residues. Trimming removed 4 bases from V and 6 bases from J; junction bases left unmatched: 6.

This clone showed up just once. The chain carries TRBV6-1 and TRBJ2-7; possibly TRBD1 for D (6 bases). Germline CDR1 MNHNS, CDR2 SASEGT. The CDR3 sequence is 16 residues long. V was pared by 1 base and J by 7 bases, with 20 bases between. CDR3: CASSEGFVSGAREQYF. The CDR3 nucleotides are TGTGCCAGCAGTGAAGGCTTTGTGTCAGGGGCGAGGGAGCAGTACTTC.

The genes are TRBV18 and TRBJ2-7; possible D gene TRBD2, 5 bases. This CDR3 spans 15 amino acids. V lost 0 bases to trimming and J lost 3 bases, with 12 bases between them. CDR1 is KGHSH and CDR2 is LQKENI in the germline V gene. CDR3 coding DNA: TGTGCCAGCTCACCACCCTCTTCGGCGGGCTACGAGCAGTACTTC. This gives the protein CASSPPSSAGYEQYF.

V usage is TRBV6-5 and J usage is TRBJ2-7, with a possible D match to TRBD1 (5 bases). CDR3 length: 13 residues. Trimming left V 8 bases short and J 2 bases short, with 13 bases between. The germline CDR1 and CDR2 sequences are MNHEY and SVGAGI. CDR3 protein: CASAAGWAYEQYF. The CDR3 nucleotides read TGTGCCAGCGCAGCAGGGTGGGCCTACGAGCAGTACTTC.

The gene calls are TRBV4-3 and TRBJ2-3; D perhaps matches TRBD1 (5 bases). V lost 0 bases and J 0 bases, leaving 10 bases between the germline ends. CDR3 length equals 16 residues. CDR1 LGHNA and CDR2 YSLEER come from the germline V gene. The CDR3 DNA follows: TGCGCCAGCAGCCAAGAAGTAGGGGTCAGCACAGATACGCAGTATTTT. This encodes CASSQEVGVSTDTQYF.

The J gene is TRBJ2-7, the V gene TRBV4-1, with 10 nucleotides matching TRBD2. CDR1 is MGHRA, CDR2 YSYEKL, per germline. The V segment lost 3 bases and the J segment 2 bases; nucleotides outside the gene matches: 7. This CDR3 has 16 residues. CDR3 amino acids: CASSQASGGAPYEQYF. CDR3 nucleotides: TGCGCCAGCAGCCAGGCCAGCGGGGGGGCCCCCTACGAGCAGTACTTC.

The V call is TRBV10-3, the J call TRBJ2-1; 13 nucleotides line up with TRBD2. CDR1 and CDR2 (germline): ENHRY, SYGVKD. V lost 6 bases and J lost 7; bases outside the gene matches: 6. The CDR3 extends over 15 amino acids. In DNA, the CDR3 is TGTGCCATCAGCCTGACTAGCGGGGGGCTTAATGAGCAGTTCTTC. This gives the protein CAISLTSGGLNEQFF.

This clone was detected only a few times. The chain joins TRBV2 to TRBJ1-6, with TRBD1 identical over 9 bases. Losses at the gene ends were 5 bases for V and 10 bases for J; bases not matched to a gene: 6. The germline CDR1 and CDR2 sequences are SNHLY and FYNNEI. There are 14 residues in the CDR3. The DNA of the CDR3 is TGTGCCAGCAGTTTGGGACAGGGCAGGTCACCCCTCCACTTT. Its translation is CASSLGQGRSPLHF.

The V gene is TRBV30, the J gene TRBJ1-6, with 10 bases fitting TRBD1. The germline V gene encodes CDR1 GTSNPN and CDR2 SVGIG (reference sequence). This CDR3 has 16 residues. J was trimmed by 7 bases and V by 4 bases; bases with no gene match: 10. The CDR3 loop reads CAWTPTTGQGNSPLHF. The CDR3 DNA follows: TGTGCCTGGACCCCTACCACGGGACAGGGGAATTCACCCCTCCACTTT.